The rows below give T cell receptor beta chains drawn from one sample of a study of T cell repertoires in cytomegalovirus infection. TCRdb redid the calling of the reads with MiXCR, one entry per CDR3 protein. The sample has 200,000 or so distinct CDR3 sequences, roughly a fifth seen once. The sequenced sample consisted of PBMCs. The origin of the receptors is a human donor in good health (CMV status not recorded). Some clones in this sample may be carry-over from other donors' samples. CDR3s include the opening cysteine and the closing phenylalanine or tryptophan. Each record gives: CDR3 length, clone size, J gene, V gene, D gene, CDR3 protein, CDR3 DNA. A D gene is named only where the DNA matches it firmly. A clone size is listed for some rows: how often the clone was seen (once, few, many), or a class if it is expanded.

>14|-|TRBJ2-5|TRBV10-3|-
CAISEASHGETQYF
TGTGCCATCAGTGAGGCTAGTCATGGGGAGACCCAGTACTTC
>14|-|TRBJ1-2|TRBV29-1|-
CSVELQGSLYGYTF
TGCAGCGTTGAACTACAGGGATCGCTGTATGGCTACACCTTC
>15|-|TRBJ2-1|TRBV10-3|TRBD1
CAIRAGTGSYNEQFF
TGTGCCATCAGGGCCGGGACAGGGTCTTACAATGAGCAGTTCTTC
>12|few|TRBJ1-4|TRBV27|-
CASSYGGQKLFF
TGTGCCAGCAGTTACGGGGGACAAAAACTGTTTTTT
>17|many|TRBJ1-5|TRBV20-1|-
CSALAPAGAYSNQPQHF
TGCAGTGCTTTGGCTCCAGCGGGGGCTTATAGCAATCAGCCCCAGCATTTT
>13|many|TRBJ1-3|TRBV12-3/TRBV12-4|-
CASNTGSGNTIYF
TGTGCCAGCAATACAGGGTCTGGAAACACCATATATTTT
>14|-|TRBJ2-3|TRBV5-4|-
CASFPGGRTDTQYF
TGTGCCAGCTTCCCCGGAGGGCGCACAGATACGCAGTATTTT
>18|-|TRBJ2-1|TRBV25-1|TRBD1
CASRARTGVKSSYNEQFF
TGTGCCAGCAGGGCGAGGACAGGGGTGAAAAGCTCCTACAATGAGCAGTTCTTC
>19|few|TRBJ2-2|TRBV27|TRBD1
CASSLLGSWGQENTGELFF
TGTGCCAGCAGTTTATTAGGGTCATGGGGACAGGAGAACACCGGGGAGCTGTTTTTT
>15|-|TRBJ2-7|TRBV15|-
CATSRVAGSSYEQYF
TGTGCCACCAGCAGAGTTGCCGGGAGCTCCTACGAGCAGTACTTC
>14|many|TRBJ2-7|TRBV14|TRBD1
CASSHHRGPYEQYF
TGTGCCAGCAGTCATCACAGGGGGCCTTACGAGCAGTACTTC
>15|many|TRBJ2-3|TRBV12-3/TRBV12-4|TRBD1
CASSMTGALQDTQYF
TGTGCCAGCAGCATGACAGGGGCCCTCCAGGATACGCAGTATTTT
>13|many|TRBJ2-1|TRBV7-3|-
CASSLREGAEQFF
TGTGCCAGCAGCTTAAGGGAAGGGGCTGAGCAGTTCTTC